This T cell receptor (beta chain) was sequenced for a study of CD4 and CD8 cells across lung adenocarcinoma regions. Localized lung adenocarcinoma, a non-small cell lung cancer, affected the donors. TCRdb re-called the PCR reads through MiXCR, storing one row per CDR3 protein. The sample records about 7,300 distinct CDR3 sequences, 45% being singletons. The CDR3 loop spans 15 amino acids. CDR1 and CDR2 from the germline V gene are MNHNS and SASEGT. V was pared by 5 bases and J by 5 bases, with 4 bases of the junction left unmatched. This sequence originates from a male donor with lung adenocarcinoma. The CD4 and CD8 labels of this study may be unreliable. The chain joins TRBV6-1 to TRBJ1-4, with TRBD1 matching 11 bases. Material: CD8+ T cells from the center of a lung tumor. The CDR3 region has the DNA TGTGCCAGCAGTCCGGGGACAGGGGGAAATGAAAAACTGTTTTTT. This encodes CASSPGTGGNEKLFF.